These 32 T cell receptor beta chains originate from one sample sequenced in a study of early T cells in non-severe SARS-CoV-2 infection. TCRdb itself ran the 5' RACE reads through MiXCR, one entry per CDR3 protein. The sample shows roughly 28,000 distinct CDR3 sequences, about 5% of them seen only once. The sequencing sample was made of whole blood. The receptors stem from an adult who was a healthcare worker with PCR-confirmed SARS-CoV-2 infection or an uninfected control (not recorded which).

This clonotype was found many times. Here the CDR3 DNA reads TGTGCCAGCAGCTTAGAAGGGCTAGGACAAACCTACGAGCAGTACTTC. Its translation is CASSLEGLGQTYEQYF. The genes are TRBV11-3 and TRBJ2-7, with a tentative D call TRBD1 (5 bases). Germline CDR1 and CDR2: SGHNT and YENEEA. V was pared by 0 bases and J by 2 bases, with 14 bases between. CDR3 length: 16 amino acids.

In its sample, this clonotype was seen many times. V usage is TRBV29-1 and J usage is TRBJ2-5, with 7 bases lining up with TRBD2. CDR1 is SQVTM, CDR2 ANQGSEA, per germline. The CDR3 runs 14 residues. With 6 bases clipped from V and 0 bases from J, the junction kept 7 bases outside the gene matches. The DNA of the CDR3 is TGCAGCGTCTGCGAAGGACTAGACCAAGAGACCCAGTACTTC. Translation: CSVCEGLDQETQYF.

This clonotype was found many times. This rearrangement joins TRBV14 to TRBJ1-2, with D maybe TRBD1 (5 bases). This CDR3 has 15 amino acids. CDR1 and CDR2 from the germline V gene are SGHDN and FVKESK. Trimming stripped 3 bases from V and 0 bases from J, with 11 bases between. The CDR3 loop is CASSQYRFPNYGYTF. The DNA for the CDR3 is TGTGCCAGCAGCCAGTACAGGTTTCCTAACTATGGCTACACCTTC. Full variable domain (outside the CDR3, taken from reference TRBV14 and TRBJ1-2): EAGVTQFPSHSVIEKGQTVTLRCDPISGHDNLYWYRRVMGKEIKFLLHFVKESKQDESGMPNNRFLAERTGGTYSTLKVQPAELEDSGVYFCASSQYRFPNYGYTFGSGTRLTVV.

This clonotype appeared many times. J is TRBJ2-7 and V is TRBV7-9; possibly TRBD1 for D (6 bases). Germline V gene lookup returns CDR1 SEHNR and CDR2 FQNEAQ (reference sequence). There are 14 residues in the CDR3. The germline V and J ends were trimmed by 3 bases and 3 bases, with 12 bases remaining between them. CDR3 residues: CASSFLGASYEQYF. CDR3 nucleotide sequence: TGTGCCAGCAGCTTTCTGGGGGCCAGCTACGAGCAGTACTTC.

This clonotype was detected ten times or more. The V gene is TRBV6-2 or TRBV6-3, the J gene TRBJ1-2; D might be TRBD1 (5 bases). The CDR3 is made up of 16 amino acids. The V end lost 0 bases, the J end lost 2 bases, and 13 bases lay between the germline ends. Germline V gives CDR1 MNHEY, CDR2 SVGEGT. In DNA form, the CDR3 reads TGTGCCAGCAGTTACTCCCCGGGACTCGACAACTATGGCTACACCTTC. Its translation: CASSYSPGLDNYGYTF.

This clonotype was counted at least ten times. J is TRBJ1-1 and V is TRBV5-4; D is unresolved. CDR1 SGHNT and CDR2 YYREEE come from the germline V gene (reference sequence). CDR3 length: 12 amino acids. Trimming stripped 7 bases from V and 0 bases from J, with 7 bases between. CDR3 sequence reads: CASQRLNTEAFF. The CDR3 DNA sequence: TGTGCCAGCCAGCGGCTGAACACTGAAGCTTTCTTT.

In regard to this clonotype: A read error may account for a junction end that differs from germline. The chain employs TRBV7-3 and TRBJ2-3; possibly TRBD2 for D (6 bases). The CDR3 has 13 amino acids. CDR1 is SGHTA, CDR2 FQGTGA, per germline. CDR3 in DNA: TGTGCCAGCAGCTTAAGGCGGGGAGATACGCTGTATTTT. This encodes CASSLRRGDTLYF.

This clonotype was seen more than once but under ten times. The chain employs TRBV7-9 and TRBJ2-1; maybe TRBD1 (5 bases). The CDR3 is 14 amino acids. Trimming took 0 bases from V and 6 from J, leaving 9 bases between them. From germline, CDR1 is SEHNR and CDR2 FQNEAQ (reference sequence). The CDR3 region has the DNA TGTGCCAGCAGCTTAGCGGGGCTACTCAATGAGCAGTTCTTC. Translated: CASSLAGLLNEQFF.

This clonotype was seen many times. The chain combines TRBV18 with TRBJ2-1, with D hard to call. With 0 bases removed from V and 1 base from J, the gap between germline ends came to 4 bases. Germline V gene data show CDR1 as KGHSH and CDR2 as LQKENI. The CDR3 loop spans 14 amino acids. CDR3 DNA: TGTGCCAGCTCACCACCAGGTTCCTACAATGAGCAGTTCTTC. Translation gives CASSPPGSYNEQFF.

This clonotype was observed at least ten times. CDR3 loop: CSVRPTGGTGELFF. The DNA for the CDR3 is TGCAGCGTTCGCCCCACGGGGGGGACCGGGGAGCTGTTTTTT. J is TRBJ2-2 and V is TRBV29-1; 8 nucleotides agree with TRBD2. The trim removed 5 bases at V and 5 bases at J, leaving 7 bases unmatched. From germline, CDR1 is SQVTM and CDR2 ANQGSEA. This CDR3 comprises 14 residues.

This clonotype was seen ten or more times. V and J are TRBV5-4 and TRBJ2-7; 9 bases align to TRBD1. The CDR3 is made up of 15 amino acids. With 3 bases clipped from V and 1 base from J, the junction kept 5 bases outside the gene matches. The germline gives CDR1 SGHNT, CDR2 YYREEE (reference sequence). The DNA for the CDR3 is TGTGCCAGCAGCTACCCGACAGGGGGGTCCTACGAGCAGTACTTC. Its protein product is CASSYPTGGSYEQYF.

This clonotype appeared many times. The CDR3, as DNA: TGCGCCAGCAGCCCATCGGGACTGGGACAAGAGACCCAGTACTTC. Translated, it gives CASSPSGLGQETQYF. The rearrangement links TRBV5-1 to TRBJ2-5; D possibly corresponds to TRBD2 (6 bases). Trimming took 4 bases from V and 2 from J, leaving 15 bases between them. The germline V gene has CDR1 SGHRS and CDR2 YFSETQ. There are 15 residues in the CDR3.

This clonotype was counted ten times or more. V gene TRBV12-3 or TRBV12-4 combines with J gene TRBJ2-2; no reliable D call. The V end was cut by 5 bases, the J end by 6 bases, with 7 bases between. There are 12 residues in the CDR3. DNA for the CDR3: TGTGCCAGCAGTCCCCAATCCGGGGAGCTGTTTTTT. Encoded protein: CASSPQSGELFF.

The table lists this clonotype with a few counts. V gene TRBV7-2 combines with J gene TRBJ2-5; D is perhaps TRBD2 (5 bases). The CDR3 length is 19 residues. V was shortened by 5 bases and J by 2 bases, with 27 bases between the two germline ends. CDR1 is SGHTA and CDR2 is FQGNSA in the germline V gene. Here the CDR3 reads CASSPALLTPTRAQETQYF. The CDR3 DNA follows: TGTGCCAGCAGCCCCGCGTTACTAACTCCCACGAGGGCACAAGAGACCCAGTACTTC.

This clonotype was detected many times. This rearrangement joins TRBV7-6 to TRBJ2-3; tentative D call: TRBD1 (6 bases). CDR1 and CDR2 from the germline V gene are SGHVS and FNYEAQ. This CDR3 comprises 14 residues. V was trimmed by 5 bases and J by 1 base, leaving 10 bases between them. CDR3 nucleotides: TGTGCCAGCAGCCAAGGACAGCGCACAGATACGCAGTATTTT. Protein: CASSQGQRTDTQYF.

There are many counts of this clonotype. This sequence joins TRBV9 and TRBJ2-7; TRBD2 is a possible D gene (5 bases). The CDR3 length is 14 residues. The V gene's germline CDR1 is SGDLS and CDR2 YYNGEE. V was pared by 0 bases and J by 3 bases, with 10 bases between. CDR3 nucleotide sequence: TGTGCCAGCAGCGTAGGAGGGAGCGGCTACGAGCAGTACTTC. As protein: CASSVGGSGYEQYF.

The V call is TRBV28, the J call TRBJ2-7; D may correspond to TRBD1 or TRBD2 (5 bases each). CDR3 size: 14 residues. Per the germline V gene, CDR1 is MDHEN and CDR2 is SYDVKM. V dropped 3 bases and J dropped 0 bases, with 9 bases sitting between them. The CDR3 loop reads CASSLPGSSYEQYF. The CDR3 DNA sequence: TGTGCCAGCAGTTTGCCAGGGAGCTCCTACGAGCAGTACTTC.

This clonotype has a count of ten or more. The V and J genes are TRBV6-2 or TRBV6-3 and TRBJ2-1; D may be TRBD1 (6 bases). V lost 0 bases and J 6 bases, leaving 6 bases between the germline ends. CDR3 length: 13 residues. Germline V lookup: CDR1 MNHEY, CDR2 SVGEGT. CDR3 amino acids: CASSYSDSNEQFF. In DNA, the CDR3 is TGTGCCAGCAGTTACTCGGACAGCAATGAGCAGTTCTTC.

The CDR3 loop reads CASGLGLQGAYGYTF. The CDR3 DNA reads TGTGCTAGTGGTTTGGGCCTACAGGGTGCGTATGGCTACACCTTC. V gene TRBV12-5 combines with J gene TRBJ1-2; tentatively, D is TRBD1 (6 bases). The germline gives CDR1 LGHNT, CDR2 FRNRAP. CDR3 size: 15 residues. V lost 1 base and J lost 5, with 14 bases in between.

In its sample, this clonotype was seen many times. The gene calls are TRBV28 and TRBJ2-7; 7 bases line up with TRBD1. With 3 bases clipped from V and 11 bases from J, the junction kept 7 bases outside the gene matches. CDR3 length: 12 amino acids. CDR1 is MDHEN and CDR2 is SYDVKM in the germline V gene. The CDR3: CASSLGFRGKYF. CDR3 DNA sequence: TGTGCCAGCAGTTTGGGTTTCAGGGGGAAGTACTTC.

In its sample, this clonotype was seen many times. This chain connects TRBV29-1 to TRBJ1-4, with TRBD1 identical over 7 bases. CDR1 is SQVTM and CDR2 is ANQGSEA in the germline V gene. The ends lost 7 bases at V and 3 bases at J; junction bases unmatched: 11. This CDR3 region has 15 residues. The CDR3 loop reads CSGEDRWYANEKLFF. In DNA, the CDR3 is TGCAGCGGTGAGGACAGGTGGTACGCTAATGAAAAACTGTTTTTT.

This clonotype was counted at least ten times. This chain uses TRBV11-2 with TRBJ2-3; TRBD2 matches at 8 bases. J was trimmed by 4 bases and V by 5 bases; bases with no gene match: 5. The CDR3 is made up of 14 amino acids. The germline gives CDR1 SGHAT, CDR2 FQNNGV. The CDR3 region is CASSSSGGPDTQYF. CDR3 DNA: TGTGCCAGCAGCAGTTCGGGGGGGCCAGATACGCAGTATTTT. Using reference TRBV11-2 and TRBJ2-3 for the parts outside the CDR3, the full variable domain is EAGVAQSPRYKIIEKRQSVAFWCNPISGHATLYWYQQILGQGPKLLIQFQNNGVVDDSQLPKDRFSAERLKGVDSTLKIQPAKLEDSAVYLCASSSSGGPDTQYFGPGTRLTVL.

This clonotype was counted many times. This rearrangement joins TRBV6-2 or TRBV6-3 to TRBJ2-3; no clear D gene. Germline V gene sequence: CDR1 MNHEY, CDR2 SVGEGT. Trimming shortened V by 2 bases and J by 6 bases, and 9 bases separated the two germline ends. There are 13 residues in the CDR3. The CDR3 loop is CASSYQTRDTQYF. Here the CDR3 DNA reads TGTGCCAGCAGTTACCAGACGAGGGATACGCAGTATTTT.

Many counts were recorded for this clonotype. The CDR3 region is CSAIGLPKYNEQFF. CDR3 nucleotides: TGCAGTGCTATAGGACTCCCGAAATACAATGAGCAGTTCTTC. The chain couples TRBV20-1 to TRBJ2-1, with a tentative D call TRBD2 (5 bases). CDR1 DFQATT and CDR2 SNEGSKA come from the germline V gene (reference sequence). The CDR3 contains 14 residues. V shed 4 bases and J shed 4 bases, with 14 bases lying between them.

This clonotype has at least ten counts. The chain carries TRBV20-1 and TRBJ2-7, with D perhaps TRBD1 (5 bases). The V gene's germline CDR1 is DFQATT and CDR2 SNEGSKA (reference sequence). V shed 7 bases and J shed 4 bases, with 17 bases lying between them. The CDR3 totals 13 residues. The CDR3 reads CSVFPQGRYEQYF. The CDR3 DNA reads as TGCAGTGTCTTCCCTCAGGGCAGGTACGAGCAGTACTTC.

This clonotype was counted at least ten times. The chain links TRBV6-2 or TRBV6-3 to TRBJ1-1, with TRBD1 as a possible D gene (6 bases). V gave up 2 bases and J gave up 0 bases, with 16 bases separating them. Germline V CDR1 and CDR2: MNHEY, SVGEGT. The length of the CDR3 is 17 residues. This chain's CDR3 is CASSYRTGQIMNTEAFF. In DNA, the CDR3 is TGTGCCAGCAGTTACCGAACGGGACAAATTATGAACACTGAAGCTTTCTTT.

In its sample, this clonotype was seen many times. CDR3 nucleotides: TGTGCCAGCAGCCCAGGAGCGAACGGGGAGCTGTTTTTT. Protein: CASSPGANGELFF. This rearrangement joins TRBV7-3 to TRBJ2-2; no clear D gene. V was clipped by 5 bases and J by 7 bases, with 11 bases between them. Germline-derived CDR1 and CDR2 are SGHTA and FQGTGA. This CDR3 is 13 amino acids long. Drawing the rest from reference TRBV7-3 and TRBJ2-2, the complete variable domain is GAGVSQTPSNKVTEKGKYVELRCDPISGHTALYWYRQSLGQGPEFLIYFQGTGAADDSGLPNDRFFAVRPEGSVSTLKIQRTERGDSAVYLCASSPGANGELFFGEGSRLTVL.

The sample holds many counts of this clonotype. V gene TRBV7-9 combines with J gene TRBJ2-7, with TRBD2 matching 7 bases. This CDR3 is built from 16 residues. V lost 1 base, J lost 0 bases, and 6 bases stayed unmatched. Germline V gene data show CDR1 as SEHNR and CDR2 as FQNEAQ (reference sequence). Here the CDR3 DNA reads TGTGCCAGCAGCTTAGGGGCGGGAGTGAGCTCCTACGAGCAGTACTTC. Translated: CASSLGAGVSSYEQYF.

The table lists this clonotype with many counts. V is TRBV6-5 and J is TRBJ1-1; unclear D gene. The CDR3 extends over 13 amino acids. V lost 0 bases and J lost 5, with 7 bases in between. The germline CDR1 and CDR2 sequences are MNHEY and SVGAGI. The CDR3 loop reads CASSYSITTEAFF. CDR3 DNA sequence: TGTGCCAGCAGTTACTCGATCACGACTGAAGCTTTCTTT.

This clonotype was seen a handful of times. The chain links TRBV7-6 to TRBJ2-6; no clear D gene. V lost 5 bases and J 0 bases, leaving 11 bases between the germline ends. There are 16 residues in the CDR3. Germline assignment: CDR1 SGHVS and CDR2 FNYEAQ. The CDR3 nucleotides are TGTGCCAGCAGCCCCGAAAGGGTCTCTGGGGCCAACGTCCTGACTTTC. Protein: CASSPERVSGANVLTF.

This clonotype was counted many times. The V gene is TRBV11-3, the J gene TRBJ2-1; no firm D call. CDR1 and CDR2 from the germline V gene are SGHNT and YENEEA. Trimming removed 5 bases at V and 7 bases at J, with 9 bases between. The CDR3 contains 12 residues. This chain's CDR3 is CASSPTRNEQFF. CDR3 DNA sequence: TGTGCCAGCAGCCCGACGAGGAATGAGCAGTTCTTC. The full variable domain, in which reference TRBV11-3 and TRBJ2-1 provide the parts outside the CDR3, is EAGVVQSPRYKIIEKKQPVAFWCNPISGHNTLYWYLQNLGQGPELLIRYENEEAVDDSQLPKDRFSAERLKGVDSTLKIQPAELGDSAVYLCASSPTRNEQFFGPGTRLTVL.

Ten or more counts support this clonotype. This chain uses TRBV9 with TRBJ2-7; TRBD2 aligns across 8 bases. CDR3 length: 15 amino acids. V lost 2 bases to trimming and J lost 0 bases; unmatched junction nucleotides: 4. Per germline, CDR1 SGDLS and CDR2 YYNGEE. CDR3 loop: CASSVTGGPSYEQYF. CDR3 DNA: TGTGCCAGCAGCGTGACGGGGGGGCCCTCCTACGAGCAGTACTTC.